The clone carrying this T cell receptor beta chain was counted a single time. Its target is not known. With survey level as its setting, the immunoSEQ assay was v3.0. Libraries were prepared by immunoSEQ multiplex PCR; TCRdb keeps only in-frame clonotypes and omits some of them. This table has nearly 20,000 clones, 80% appearing once. This entry is derived from a study of long-term antiretroviral therapy in people with HIV. There was at least one pre-ART PBMC sample for each donor, plus at least two post-ART PBMC samples. Germline loops: CDR1 SGHTA, CDR2 FQGNSA. V trimming: 4 bases; J trimming: 2 bases; junction bases outside the gene matches: 7. This CDR3 region has 16 residues. Study findings and constraints: Missing from the dataset were any data on ART adherence, viral resistance or therapy changes. Before ART, certain clones expanded, and these dominated the repertoire at all time points.

This specimen consisted of unsorted PBMCs, obtained 0.2 years after starting antiretroviral therapy. V gene TRBV7-2 combines with J gene TRBJ2-1; 8 bases are a match to TRBD2. The clonotype originates from a woman aged 40 to 50 with HIV. For the CDR3, the DNA is TGTGCCAGCAGCTCCGTTAGCGGGGCGGCCTACAATGAGCAGTTCTTC. Translation gives CASSSVSGAAYNEQFF.